Listed below are T cell receptor beta chains from one sample, sequenced in a study of persistence of HIV-infected CD4 T cells. For these receptors, no antigen is known. TCRdb's table, derived via immunoSEQ multiplex PCR, lists solely in-frame clones and lacks some. The repertoire holds 35,000 or so clones, with about 84% as singletons. Sequences were derived from cultured CD4+ T cells from PBMCs, sampled from a patient who received antiretroviral therapy. Receptors were obtained from an adult with HIV. The donor label of this sample is uncertain. Each CDR3 is given with its conserved first and last residue. The order of the fields is V gene, J gene, CDR3 protein.

TRBV11-3,TRBJ2-3,CASSTGTDTQYF
TRBV3-1/TRBV3-2,TRBJ2-3,CASSRQGVHFSTDTQYF
TRBV5-4,TRBJ1-3,CASRATGRNTIYF
TRBV6-5,TRBJ2-7,CASSPDRGLGEQYF
TRBV9,TRBJ2-1,CASSPSSGGGVYNEQFF
TRBV5-1,TRBJ2-4,CASSLEIAKNIQYF
TRBV7-2,TRBJ2-3,CASSLEWGRTDTQYF
TRBV3-1/TRBV3-2,TRBJ1-5,CASSQDVAGGPQHF
TRBV18,TRBJ1-4,CASSPPGGGEGKLFF
TRBV7-2,TRBJ2-1,CASSLAGSGGAYEQFF
TRBV24-1,TRBJ1-2,CATSDFPGGGYTF
TRBV24-1,TRBJ2-3,CATSDLLRDLQYF
TRBV24-1,TRBJ2-3,CATSDLRGGTDTQYF
TRBV3-1/TRBV3-2,TRBJ1-6,CASSQSTGLNSPLHF
TRBV5-1,TRBJ2-3,CASSLGWGDGTDTQYF
TRBV7-2,TRBJ1-4,CASSLGDLGGATNEKLFF
TRBV5-1,TRBJ2-2,CASSWMRANTGELFF
TRBV25-1,TRBJ1-2,CASSEGLGRGDYGYTF
TRBV5-1,TRBJ1-2,CASSYLPGQGAYTF
TRBV2,TRBJ1-1,CASTQDEGFGTEAFF
TRBV6-1,TRBJ2-3,CASSGRLAGGLNTQYF
TRBV4-2,TRBJ2-1,CASSPRTSGEYNEQFF
TRBV2,TRBJ2-2,CASSGSAGEAGELFF
TRBV7-3,TRBJ1-2,CASSPGGTGSSYGYTF
TRBV10-1,TRBJ2-3,CASSGITGYTDTQYF
TRBV19,TRBJ2-2,CASSRAFQRNTGELFF
TRBV28,TRBJ2-1,CASGTSVMHEQFF
TRBV29-1,TRBJ2-3,CSVTGRSSTDTQYF
TRBV3-1/TRBV3-2,TRBJ2-5,CASSQGAGKETQYF
TRBV9,TRBJ1-2,CASSVSGTLSFYGYTF
TRBV2,TRBJ2-2,CASSEVRSGELFF
TRBV7-3,TRBJ2-1,CASSLSGGLYNEQFF
TRBV19,TRBJ1-6,CASSGRGNSPLHF
TRBV28,TRBJ2-3,CASSGGATDTQYF
TRBV9,TRBJ2-7,CASSVEDGPYEQYF
TRBV10-3,TRBJ1-2,CAISDYMGYGYTF
TRBV19,TRBJ2-3,CASKAQGGTDTQYF
TRBV15,TRBJ2-4,CATSRDRGKNIQYF
TRBV19,TRBJ2-1,CASSIEPQPANEQFF
TRBV10-3,TRBJ1-3,CAISPRSSGNTIYF
TRBV5-4,TRBJ1-1,CASSLGQGRINTEAFF
TRBV19,TRBJ1-2,CASSMGQGIKGYTF
TRBV3-1/TRBV3-2,TRBJ2-3,CASTRKQGNTQYF
TRBV7-9,TRBJ1-1,CASSVDGMNTEAFF